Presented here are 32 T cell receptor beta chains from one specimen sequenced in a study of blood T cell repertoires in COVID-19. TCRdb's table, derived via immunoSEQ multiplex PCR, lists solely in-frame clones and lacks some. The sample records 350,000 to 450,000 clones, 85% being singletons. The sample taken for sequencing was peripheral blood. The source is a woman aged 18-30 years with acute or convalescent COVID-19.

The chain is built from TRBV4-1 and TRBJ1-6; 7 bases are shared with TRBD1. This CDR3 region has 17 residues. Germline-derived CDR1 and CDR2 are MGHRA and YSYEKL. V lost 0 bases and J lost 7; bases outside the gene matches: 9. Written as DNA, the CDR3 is TGCGCCAGCAGCCAAGAAGGGGGCAGGGGGGCGAATTCACCCCTCCACTTT. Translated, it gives CASSQEGGRGANSPLHF.

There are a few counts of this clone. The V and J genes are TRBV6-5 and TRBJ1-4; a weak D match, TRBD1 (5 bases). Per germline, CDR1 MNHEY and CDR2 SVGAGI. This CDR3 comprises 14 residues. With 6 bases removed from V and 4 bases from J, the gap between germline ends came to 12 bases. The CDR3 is CASRPGHHNEKLFF. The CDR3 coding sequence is TGTGCCAGCAGACCCGGACATCATAATGAAAAACTGTTTTTT.

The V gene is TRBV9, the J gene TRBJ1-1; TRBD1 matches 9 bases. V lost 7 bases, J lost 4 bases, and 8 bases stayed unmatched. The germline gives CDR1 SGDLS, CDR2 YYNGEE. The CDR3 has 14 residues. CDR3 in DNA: TGTGCCAGCGGGGGCGGGACAGGGCTCACTGAAGCTTTCTTT. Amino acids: CASGGGTGLTEAFF.

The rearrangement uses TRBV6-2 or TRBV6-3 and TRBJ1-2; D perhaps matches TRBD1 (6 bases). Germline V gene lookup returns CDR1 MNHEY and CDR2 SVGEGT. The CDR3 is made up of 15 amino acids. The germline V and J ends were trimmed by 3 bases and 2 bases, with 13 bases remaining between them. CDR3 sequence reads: CASSYGGGINYGYTF. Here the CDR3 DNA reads TGTGCCAGCAGTTATGGTGGGGGCATAAACTATGGCTACACCTTC.

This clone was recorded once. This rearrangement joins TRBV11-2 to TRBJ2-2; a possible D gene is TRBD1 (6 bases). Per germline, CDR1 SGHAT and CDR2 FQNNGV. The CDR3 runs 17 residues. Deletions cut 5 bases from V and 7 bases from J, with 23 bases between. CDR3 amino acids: CASSLSGWTARVGELFF. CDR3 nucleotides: TGTGCCAGCAGCCTCTCCGGCTGGACAGCTAGGGTCGGGGAGCTGTTTTTT. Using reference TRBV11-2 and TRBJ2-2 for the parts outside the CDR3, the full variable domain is EAGVAQSPRYKIIEKRQSVAFWCNPISGHATLYWYQQILGQGPKLLIQFQNNGVVDDSQLPKDRFSAERLKGVDSTLKIQPAKLEDSAVYLCASSLSGWTARVGELFFGEGSRLTVL.

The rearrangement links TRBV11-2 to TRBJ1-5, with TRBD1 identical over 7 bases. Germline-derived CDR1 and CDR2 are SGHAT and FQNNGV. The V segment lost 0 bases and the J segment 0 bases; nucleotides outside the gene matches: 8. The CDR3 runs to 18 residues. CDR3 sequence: CASSLDRQGLYSNQPQHF. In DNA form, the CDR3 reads TGTGCCAGCAGCTTAGACCGACAGGGCCTATATAGCAATCAGCCCCAGCATTTT. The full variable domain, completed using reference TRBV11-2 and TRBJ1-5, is EAGVAQSPRYKIIEKRQSVAFWCNPISGHATLYWYQQILGQGPKLLIQFQNNGVVDDSQLPKDRFSAERLKGVDSTLKIQPAKLEDSAVYLCASSLDRQGLYSNQPQHFGDGTRLSIL.

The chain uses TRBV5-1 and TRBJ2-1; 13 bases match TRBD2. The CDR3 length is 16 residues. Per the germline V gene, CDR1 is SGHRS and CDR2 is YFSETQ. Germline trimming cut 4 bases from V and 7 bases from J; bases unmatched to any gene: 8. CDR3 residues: CASSESGTSGINEQFF. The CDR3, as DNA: TGCGCCAGCAGCGAATCCGGGACTAGCGGGATAAATGAGCAGTTCTTC.

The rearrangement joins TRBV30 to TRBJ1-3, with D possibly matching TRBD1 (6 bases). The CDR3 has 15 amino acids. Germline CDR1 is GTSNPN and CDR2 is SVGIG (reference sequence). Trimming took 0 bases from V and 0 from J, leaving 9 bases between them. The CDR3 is CAWSVGGLSGNTIYF. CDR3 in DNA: TGTGCCTGGAGTGTTGGGGGCCTCTCTGGAAACACCATATATTTT.

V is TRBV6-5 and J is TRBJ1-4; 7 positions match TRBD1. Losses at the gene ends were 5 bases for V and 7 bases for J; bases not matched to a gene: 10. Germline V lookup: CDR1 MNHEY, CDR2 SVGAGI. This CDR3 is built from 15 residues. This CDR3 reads CASSKYRGKGEKLFF. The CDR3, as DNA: TGTGCCAGCAGTAAATACAGGGGCAAGGGTGAAAAACTGTTTTTT.

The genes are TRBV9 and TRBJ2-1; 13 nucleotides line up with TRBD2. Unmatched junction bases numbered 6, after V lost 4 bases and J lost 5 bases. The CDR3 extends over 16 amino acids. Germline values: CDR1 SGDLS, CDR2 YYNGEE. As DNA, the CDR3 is TGTGCCAGCAGCCGACTAGCGGGGGGAGCCAACAATGAGCAGTTCTTC. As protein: CASSRLAGGANNEQFF.

The CDR3 DNA sequence: TGTGCCAGCTCACCATCGGTAGGGGGCGAAGAGACCCAGTACTTC. Its protein product is CASSPSVGGEETQYF. V is TRBV18 and J is TRBJ2-5; TRBD1 agrees at 7 bases. Germline V gives CDR1 KGHSH, CDR2 LQKENI. The CDR3 runs to 15 residues. The ends lost 2 bases at V and 3 bases at J; junction bases unmatched: 6.

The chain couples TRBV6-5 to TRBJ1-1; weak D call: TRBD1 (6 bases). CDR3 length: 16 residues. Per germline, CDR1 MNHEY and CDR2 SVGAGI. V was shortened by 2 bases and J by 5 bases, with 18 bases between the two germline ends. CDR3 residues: CASSYPKGGAGTEAFF. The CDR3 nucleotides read TGTGCCAGCAGTTACCCGAAAGGGGGGGCTGGTACTGAAGCTTTCTTT.

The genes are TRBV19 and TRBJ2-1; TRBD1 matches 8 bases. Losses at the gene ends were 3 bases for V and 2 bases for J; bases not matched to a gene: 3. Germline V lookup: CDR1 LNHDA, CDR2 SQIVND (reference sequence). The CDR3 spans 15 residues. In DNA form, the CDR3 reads TGTGCCAGTAGTATTGGGACAGGTACCTACAATGAGCAGTTCTTC. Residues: CASSIGTGTYNEQFF.

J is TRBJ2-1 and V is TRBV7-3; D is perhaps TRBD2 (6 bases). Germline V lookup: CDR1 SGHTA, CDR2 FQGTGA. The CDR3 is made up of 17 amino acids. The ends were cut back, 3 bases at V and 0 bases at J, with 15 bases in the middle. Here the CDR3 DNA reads TGTGCCAGCAGCTTTATCTCGGGGGTAAACTCCTACAATGAGCAGTTCTTC. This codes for CASSFISGVNSYNEQFF.

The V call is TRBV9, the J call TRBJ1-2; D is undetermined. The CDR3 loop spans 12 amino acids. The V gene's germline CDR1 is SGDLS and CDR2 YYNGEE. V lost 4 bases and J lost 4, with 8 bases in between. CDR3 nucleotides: TGTGCCAGCAGCCCTCACGGCTATGGCTACACCTTC. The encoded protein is CASSPHGYGYTF.

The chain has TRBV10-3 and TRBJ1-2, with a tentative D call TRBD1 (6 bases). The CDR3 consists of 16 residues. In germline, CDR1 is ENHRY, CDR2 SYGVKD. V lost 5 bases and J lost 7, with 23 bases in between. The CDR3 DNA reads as TGTGCCATCAGTCATCTCACAGGGCCCGACCAAACTGGCTACACCTTC. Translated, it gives CAISHLTGPDQTGYTF.

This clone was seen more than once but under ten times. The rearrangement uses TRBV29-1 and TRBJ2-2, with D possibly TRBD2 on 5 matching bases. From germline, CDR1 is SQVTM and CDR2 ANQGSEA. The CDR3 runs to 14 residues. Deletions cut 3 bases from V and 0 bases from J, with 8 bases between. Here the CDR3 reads CSVDYGANTGELFF. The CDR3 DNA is TGCAGCGTTGATTACGGGGCGAACACCGGGGAGCTGTTTTTT.

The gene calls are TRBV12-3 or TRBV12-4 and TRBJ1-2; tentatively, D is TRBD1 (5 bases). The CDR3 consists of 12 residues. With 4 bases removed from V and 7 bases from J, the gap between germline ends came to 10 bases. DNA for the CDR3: TGTGCCAGCAGTTGGGGGGATGGTGGCTACACCTTC. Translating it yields CASSWGDGGYTF.

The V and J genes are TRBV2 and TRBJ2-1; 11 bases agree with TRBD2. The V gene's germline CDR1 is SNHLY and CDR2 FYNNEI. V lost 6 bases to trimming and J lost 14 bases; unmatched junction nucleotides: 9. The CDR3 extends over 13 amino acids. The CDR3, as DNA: TGTGCCAGCAGAACCATACTAGCGGGAGTTAAGTTCTTC. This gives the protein CASRTILAGVKFF.

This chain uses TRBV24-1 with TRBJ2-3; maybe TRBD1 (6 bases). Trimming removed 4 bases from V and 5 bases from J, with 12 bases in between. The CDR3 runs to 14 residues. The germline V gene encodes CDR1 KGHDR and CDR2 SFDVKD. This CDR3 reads CATSEVTGIDTQYF. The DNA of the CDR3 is TGTGCCACCAGTGAGGTTACAGGGATAGATACGCAGTATTTT.

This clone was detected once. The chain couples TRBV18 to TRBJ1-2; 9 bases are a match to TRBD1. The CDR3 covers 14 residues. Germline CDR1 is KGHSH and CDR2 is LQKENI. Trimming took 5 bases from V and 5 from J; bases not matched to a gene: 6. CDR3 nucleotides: TGTGCCAGCTCATTCGGACAGGGGTTTTATGGCTACACCTTC. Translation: CASSFGQGFYGYTF.

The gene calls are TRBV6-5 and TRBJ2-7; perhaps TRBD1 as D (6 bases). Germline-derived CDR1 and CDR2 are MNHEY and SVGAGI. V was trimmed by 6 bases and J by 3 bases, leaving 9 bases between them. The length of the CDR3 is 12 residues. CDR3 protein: CASRKGDYEQYF. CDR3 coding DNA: TGTGCCAGCAGGAAGGGGGACTACGAGCAGTACTTC.

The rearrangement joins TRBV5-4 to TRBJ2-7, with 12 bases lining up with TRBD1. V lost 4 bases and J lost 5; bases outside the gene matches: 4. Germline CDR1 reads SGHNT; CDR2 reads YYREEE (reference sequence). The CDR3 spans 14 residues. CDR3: CASSRGQGANEQYF. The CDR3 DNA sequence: TGTGCCAGCAGCCGGGGACAGGGGGCAAACGAGCAGTACTTC.

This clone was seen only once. The chain's CDR3 is CASSLGQGGVQPQHF. CDR3 DNA sequence: TGTGCCAGCAGCTTGGGACAGGGTGGGGTTCAGCCCCAGCATTTT. The gene calls are TRBV5-5 and TRBJ1-5; 7 bases are a match to TRBD1. The V segment lost 0 bases and the J segment 6 bases; nucleotides outside the gene matches: 6. CDR1 and CDR2 from the germline V gene are SGHKS and YYEKEE (reference sequence). The CDR3 has 15 residues.

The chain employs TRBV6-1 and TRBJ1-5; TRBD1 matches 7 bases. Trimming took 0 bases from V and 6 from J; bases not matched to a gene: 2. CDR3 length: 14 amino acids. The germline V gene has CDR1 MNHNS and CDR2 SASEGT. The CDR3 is CASSEAGGGQPQHF. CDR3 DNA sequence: TGTGCCAGCAGTGAAGCAGGGGGCGGTCAGCCCCAGCATTTT.

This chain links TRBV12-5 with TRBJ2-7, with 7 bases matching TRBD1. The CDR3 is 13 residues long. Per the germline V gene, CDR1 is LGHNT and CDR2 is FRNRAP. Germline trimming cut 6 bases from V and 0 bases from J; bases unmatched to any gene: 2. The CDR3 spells CASGTGTSYEQYF. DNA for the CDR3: TGTGCTAGTGGGACAGGGACCTCCTACGAGCAGTACTTC.

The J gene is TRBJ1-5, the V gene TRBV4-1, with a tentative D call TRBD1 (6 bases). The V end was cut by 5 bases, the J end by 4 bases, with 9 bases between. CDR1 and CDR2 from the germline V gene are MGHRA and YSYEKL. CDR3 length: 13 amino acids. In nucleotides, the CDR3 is TGCGCCAGCAGCAAAGGACAGAATCAGCCCCAGCATTTT. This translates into CASSKGQNQPQHF.

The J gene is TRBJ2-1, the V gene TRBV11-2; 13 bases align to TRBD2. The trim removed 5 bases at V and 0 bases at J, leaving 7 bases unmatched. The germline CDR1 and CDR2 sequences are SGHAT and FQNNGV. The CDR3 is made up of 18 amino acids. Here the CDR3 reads CASSPGTSGVSSYNEQFF. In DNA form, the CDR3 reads TGTGCCAGCAGCCCCGGGACTAGCGGGGTGAGCTCCTACAATGAGCAGTTCTTC. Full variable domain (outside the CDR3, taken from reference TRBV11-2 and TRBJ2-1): EAGVAQSPRYKIIEKRQSVAFWCNPISGHATLYWYQQILGQGPKLLIQFQNNGVVDDSQLPKDRFSAERLKGVDSTLKIQPAKLEDSAVYLCASSPGTSGVSSYNEQFFGPGTRLTVL.

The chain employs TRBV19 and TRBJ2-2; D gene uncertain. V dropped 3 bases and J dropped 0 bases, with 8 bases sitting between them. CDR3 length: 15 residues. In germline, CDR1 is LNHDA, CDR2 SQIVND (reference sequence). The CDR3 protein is CASSIRLANTGELFF. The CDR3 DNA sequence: TGTGCCAGTAGTATTAGGCTAGCGAACACCGGGGAGCTGTTTTTT.

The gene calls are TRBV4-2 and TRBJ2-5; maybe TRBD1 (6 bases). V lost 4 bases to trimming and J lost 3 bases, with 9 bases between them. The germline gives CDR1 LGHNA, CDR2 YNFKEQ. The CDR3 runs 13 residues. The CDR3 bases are TGTGCCAGCAGCCGGGCAGGGGAAGAGACCCAGTACTTC. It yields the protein CASSRAGEETQYF.

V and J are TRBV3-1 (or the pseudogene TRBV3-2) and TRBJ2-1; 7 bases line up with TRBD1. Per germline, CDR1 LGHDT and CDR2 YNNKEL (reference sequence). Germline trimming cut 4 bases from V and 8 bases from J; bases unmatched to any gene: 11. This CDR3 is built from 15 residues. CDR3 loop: CASSPGGPLGDEQFF. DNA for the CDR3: TGTGCCAGCAGCCCAGGGGGTCCCTTAGGCGATGAGCAGTTCTTC.

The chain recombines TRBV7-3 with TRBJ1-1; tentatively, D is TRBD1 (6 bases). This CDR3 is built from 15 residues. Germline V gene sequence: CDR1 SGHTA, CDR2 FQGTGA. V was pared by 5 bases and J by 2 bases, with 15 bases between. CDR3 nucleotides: TGTGCCAGCAGCACCTCCGGGACACCTAACACTGAAGCTTTCTTT. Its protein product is CASSTSGTPNTEAFF.